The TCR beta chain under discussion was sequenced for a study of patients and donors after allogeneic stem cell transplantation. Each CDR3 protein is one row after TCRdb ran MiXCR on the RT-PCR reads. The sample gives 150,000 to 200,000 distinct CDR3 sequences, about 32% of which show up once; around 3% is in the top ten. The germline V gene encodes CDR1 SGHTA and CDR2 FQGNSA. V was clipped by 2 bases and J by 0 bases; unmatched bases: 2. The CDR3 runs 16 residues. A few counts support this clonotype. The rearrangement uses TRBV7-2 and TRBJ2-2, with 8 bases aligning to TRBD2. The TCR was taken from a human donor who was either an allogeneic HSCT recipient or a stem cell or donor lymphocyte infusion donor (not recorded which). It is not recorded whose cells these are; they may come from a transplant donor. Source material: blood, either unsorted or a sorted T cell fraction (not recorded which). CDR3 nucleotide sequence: TGTGCCAGCAGCTTACGAGCGGGGGCGAACACCGGGGAGCTGTTTTTT. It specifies CASSLRAGANTGELFF.